This is a list of T cell receptor beta chains from one sample in a study of cytomegalovirus exposure and HLA in healthy donors. Assay used: immunoSEQ multiplex PCR; TCRdb lists only in-frame clones, some missing. This table has about 160,000 clones, around 77% appearing once. The sequenced material came from PBMCs. These TCRs come from a man aged 40-49 years in good health and CMV-seronegative. Both conserved end residues are part of each CDR3. The D gene is left open where the match is weak. Clone size, where shown, is once, few, many, or a class for clones that have expanded.

>TRBD2|TRBJ2-2|TRBV7-2|15|-
TGTGCCAGCAACAAGCGGGAGCCGGGCACCGGGGAGCTGTTTTTT
CASNKREPGTGELFF
>-|TRBJ2-1|TRBV5-4|13|-
TGTGCCAGCAGCTACGACACGAACAATGAGCAGTTCTTC
CASSYDTNNEQFF
>-|TRBJ2-7|TRBV6-5|15|-
TGTGCCAGCAGTTACTCGGGAGGAGACGGCTACGAGCAGTACTTC
CASSYSGGDGYEQYF
>-|TRBJ2-2|TRBV5-8|18|-
TGTGCCAGCAGCTTGCGTTCGGCGTCAACAGCCGGTTCCGGGGAGCTGTTTTTT
CASSLRSASTAGSGELFF
>TRBD2|TRBJ2-1|TRBV6-5|14|-
TGTGCCACAGGGTCGGGGGAGGGGTACAATGAGCAGTTCTTC
CATGSGEGYNEQFF
>TRBD1|TRBJ2-7|TRBV6-5|14|-
TGTGCCAGCAGGTCCGGGACAGGGCCCTACGAGCAGTACTTC
CASRSGTGPYEQYF
>-|TRBJ1-4|TRBV15|15|-
TGTGCCACCAGCAGAGGGGGGGTACCTAATGAAAAACTGTTTTTT
CATSRGGVPNEKLFF
>-|TRBJ2-1|TRBV5-1|15|-
TGCGCCAGCAGCTTGCGAGGAGGGTACTACAATGAGCAGTTCTTC
CASSLRGGYYNEQFF
>TRBD1|TRBJ2-2|TRBV2|14|-
TGTGCCAGCAGAGAGACAGGGGCAACCGGGGAGCTGTTTTTT
CASRETGATGELFF
>-|TRBJ1-2|TRBV7-8|12|few
TGTGCCAGCAGCTTAGGGGACATCGGCTACACCTTC
CASSLGDIGYTF
>-|TRBJ1-1|TRBV20-1|11|-
TGCAGTGCTAGAGAGAGCACTGAAGCTTTCTTT
CSARESTEAFF
>TRBD1|TRBJ1-5|TRBV9|14|once
TGTGCCAGCAGCGTAGATAGGGGGCTTGAGCCCCAGCATTTT
CASSVDRGLEPQHF
>-|TRBJ2-1|TRBV6-1|14|-
TGTGCCAGCTCCCGGACATCCACCTACAATGAGCAGTTCTTC
CASSRTSTYNEQFF
>TRBD2|TRBJ2-7|TRBV9|14|-
TGTGCCAGCAGCTCCGGGGGGGCAATTTACGAGCAGTACTTC
CASSSGGAIYEQYF
>-|TRBJ1-2|TRBV4-1|13|-
TGCGCCAGCAGCCAAGGGACAGTTTATGGCTACACCTTC
CASSQGTVYGYTF
>TRBD1|TRBJ2-7|TRBV7-2|14|-
TGTGCCAGCAGCTTAGGCCGACAGGGGACCGAGCAGTACTTC
CASSLGRQGTEQYF
>TRBD1|TRBJ1-5|TRBV19|16|-
TGTGCCACCAAAATTACGGGGGGACAGGGCAATCAGCCCCAGCATTTT
CATKITGGQGNQPQHF
>TRBD2|TRBJ2-2|TRBV28|18|-
TGTGCCAGCAGTTTCCCACCCCCACTAGCGGGAAACACCGGGGAGCTGTTTTTT
CASSFPPPLAGNTGELFF
>TRBD1|TRBJ2-5|TRBV5-1|15|few
TGCGCCAGCAGCTCTTTACAGGGGGCAGGGGAGACCCAGTACTTC
CASSSLQGAGETQYF
>-|TRBJ2-7|TRBV11-2|13|-
TGTGCCAGCAGCTTAGATTCAGGGTACGAGCAGTACTTC
CASSLDSGYEQYF
>-|TRBJ1-4|TRBV6-1|18|-
TGTGCCAGCAGTGAAGCAGCCGTTCCTGGGCATCTTGATGAAAAACTGTTTTTT
CASSEAAVPGHLDEKLFF
>TRBD1|TRBJ1-4|TRBV5-6|17|-
TGTGCCAGCAGCTTGGGACAGGGTTCTGCAACTAATGAAAAACTGTTTTTT
CASSLGQGSATNEKLFF
>TRBD2|TRBJ2-3|TRBV2|16|once
TGTGCCAGCAGTGATCGTGAACTAGCGGGAGCCGGTACGCAGTATTTT
CASSDRELAGAGTQYF
>TRBD2|TRBJ2-3|TRBV9|20|-
TGTGCCAGCAGCGCCCTCGGGTCCCGGTTGGCGGGAGGGCCGATAGATACGCAGTATTTT
CASSALGSRLAGGPIDTQYF
>-|TRBJ2-3|TRBV14|15|-
TGTGCCAGCAGCCAAGGGCGGAAGAGCACAGATACGCAGTATTTT
CASSQGRKSTDTQYF
>TRBD1|TRBJ1-1|TRBV13|13|-
TGTGCCAGCAGCTCCAGGGGGACCACTGAAGCTTTCTTT
CASSSRGTTEAFF
>-|TRBJ1-1|TRBV5-4|13|-
TGTGCCAGCAGCGTTACAGTGAACACTGAAGCTTTCTTT
CASSVTVNTEAFF
>TRBD2|TRBJ2-1|TRBV10-3|14|-
TGTGCCATCAGACTACATAGCGGGGCTTTCGAGCAGTTCTTC
CAIRLHSGAFEQFF
>-|TRBJ2-3|TRBV7-9|14|few
TGTGCCAGCAGCTTGGACAGGGAGGGAAATACGCAGTATTTT
CASSLDREGNTQYF
>-|TRBJ2-1|TRBV7-9|15|-
TGTTCCAGCAGCTACGCCGGGGGACCCTACAATGAGCAGTTCTTC
CSSSYAGGPYNEQFF
>-|TRBJ2-1|TRBV5-1|14|few
TGCGCCAGCAGCTTGCACGGACAGTACAATGAGCAGTTCTTC
CASSLHGQYNEQFF
>TRBD2|TRBJ2-1|TRBV7-3|17|-
TGTGCCAGCAGCTTAATCCCTAGGACTAGCGGCGACAATGAGCAGTTCTTC
CASSLIPRTSGDNEQFF
>-|TRBJ2-7|TRBV28|14|-
TGTGCCAGCACCTTAACTGGGAGCTCCTACGAGCAGTACTTC
CASTLTGSSYEQYF
>TRBD1|TRBJ2-1|TRBV19|15|-
TGTGCCAGTAGTATAGGGCAGGGGGCCGGCAATGAGCAGTTCTTC
CASSIGQGAGNEQFF
>-|TRBJ2-1|TRBV18|15|-
TGTGCCAGCTCACCCAATCCCACTAGCTACAATGAGCAGTTCTTC
CASSPNPTSYNEQFF